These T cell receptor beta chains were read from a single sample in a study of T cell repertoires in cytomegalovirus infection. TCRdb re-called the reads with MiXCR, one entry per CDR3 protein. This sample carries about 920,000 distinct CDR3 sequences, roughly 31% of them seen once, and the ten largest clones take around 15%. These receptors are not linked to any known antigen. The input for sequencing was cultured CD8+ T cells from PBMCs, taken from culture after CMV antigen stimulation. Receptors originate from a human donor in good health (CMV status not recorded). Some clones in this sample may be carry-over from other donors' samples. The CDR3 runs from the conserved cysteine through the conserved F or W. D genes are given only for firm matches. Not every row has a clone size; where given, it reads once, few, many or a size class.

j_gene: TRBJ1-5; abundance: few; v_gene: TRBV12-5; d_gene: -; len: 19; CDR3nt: TGTGCTAGTGGTTTCGGCCTTGAGGGTAGGTTGTATGGCAATCAGCCCCAGCATTTT; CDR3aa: CASGFGLEGRLYGNQPQHF
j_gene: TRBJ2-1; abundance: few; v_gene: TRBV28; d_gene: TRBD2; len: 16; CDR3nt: TGTGCCAGCAGTATTGTAGCGGGGGGCCCCAACAATGAGCAGTTCTTC; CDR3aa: CASSIVAGGPNNEQFF
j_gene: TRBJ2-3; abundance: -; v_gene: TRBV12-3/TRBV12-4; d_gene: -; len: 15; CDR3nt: TGTGCCAGCAGCCCCGTAGGGGGAGAGGGAGATACGCAGTATTTT; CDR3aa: CASSPVGGEGDTQYF
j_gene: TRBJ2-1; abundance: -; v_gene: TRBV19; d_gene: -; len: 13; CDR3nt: TGTGCCAGTAGTCCGATGGGGGGCGATGAGCAGTTCTTC; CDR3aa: CASSPMGGDEQFF
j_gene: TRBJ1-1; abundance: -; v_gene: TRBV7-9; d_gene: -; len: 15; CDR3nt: TGTGCCAGCAGCCCAGACCCGAACCCGAACACTGAAGCTTTCTTT; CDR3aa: CASSPDPNPNTEAFF
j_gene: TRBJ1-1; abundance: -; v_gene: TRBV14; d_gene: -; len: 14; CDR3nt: TGTGCCAGCAGCCGGGGCCTCCTGAACACTGAAGCTTTCTTT; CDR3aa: CASSRGLLNTEAFF
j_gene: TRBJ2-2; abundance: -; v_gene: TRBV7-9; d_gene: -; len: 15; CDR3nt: TGTGCCAGCAGCTTAGAGACGGGCACCACCGGGGAGCTGTTTTTT; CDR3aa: CASSLETGTTGELFF
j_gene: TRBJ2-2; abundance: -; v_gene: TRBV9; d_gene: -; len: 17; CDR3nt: TGTGCCAGCAGCACCAGCAGGGAAGCTTCGAACACCGGGGAGCTGTTTTTT; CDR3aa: CASSTSREASNTGELFF
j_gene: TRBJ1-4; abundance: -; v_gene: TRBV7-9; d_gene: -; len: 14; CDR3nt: TGTGCCAGCAGCTCTCCTACAGGGAGCGAAAAACTGTTTTTT; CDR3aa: CASSSPTGSEKLFF
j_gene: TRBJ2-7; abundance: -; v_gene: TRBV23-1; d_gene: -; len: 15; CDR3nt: TGCGCCAGCAGTCATCGGACAGTCGGGCCCTACGAGCAGTACTTC; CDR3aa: CASSHRTVGPYEQYF
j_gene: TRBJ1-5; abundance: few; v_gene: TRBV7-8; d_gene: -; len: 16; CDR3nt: TGTGCCAGCAGCTTAGGGCAGGGCAGGAGATGGCAGCCCCAGCATTTT; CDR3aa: CASSLGQGRRWQPQHF
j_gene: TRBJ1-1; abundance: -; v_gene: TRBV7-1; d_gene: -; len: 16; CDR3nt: TGTGCCAGCGTCTCAACAGTAGGCCGTATGAACACTGAAGCTTTCTTT; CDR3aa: CASVSTVGRMNTEAFF
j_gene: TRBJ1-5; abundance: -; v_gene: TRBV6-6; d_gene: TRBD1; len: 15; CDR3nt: TGTGCCAGCAGTCACAGGGGGAACGGCAATCAGCCCCAGCATTTT; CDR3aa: CASSHRGNGNQPQHF
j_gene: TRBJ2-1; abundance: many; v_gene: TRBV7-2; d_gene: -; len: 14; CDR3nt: TGTGCCAGCAGCCCGGATCTTTCCTACAATGAGCAGTTCTTC; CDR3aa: CASSPDLSYNEQFF
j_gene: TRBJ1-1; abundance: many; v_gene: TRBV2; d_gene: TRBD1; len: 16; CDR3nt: TGTGCCACCAGAAGGGTTACGGGACAGCGGAACACTGAAGCTTTCTTT; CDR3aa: CATRRVTGQRNTEAFF
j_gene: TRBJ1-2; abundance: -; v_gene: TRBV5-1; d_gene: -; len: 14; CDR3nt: TGCGCCAGCAGCTTGGGAGACAGTACCTATGGCTACACCTTC; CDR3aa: CASSLGDSTYGYTF
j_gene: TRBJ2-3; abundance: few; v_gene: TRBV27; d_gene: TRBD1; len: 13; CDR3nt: TGTGCCAGCGGGACAGGGTTCACAGATACGCAGTATTTT; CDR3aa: CASGTGFTDTQYF
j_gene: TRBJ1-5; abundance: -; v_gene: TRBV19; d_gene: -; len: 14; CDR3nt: TGTGCCAGTAGTATAAGGGTGAGCAATCAGCCCCAGCATTTT; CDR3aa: CASSIRVSNQPQHF
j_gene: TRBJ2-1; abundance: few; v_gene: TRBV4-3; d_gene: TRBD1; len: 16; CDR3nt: TGCGCCAGCAGCCAAGACTCGACAGGGATTGGAAGTGAGCAGTTCTTC; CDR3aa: CASSQDSTGIGSEQFF
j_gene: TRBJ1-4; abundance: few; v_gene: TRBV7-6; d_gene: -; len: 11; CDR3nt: TGTGCCAGCAGCACTAATGAAAAACTGTTTTTT; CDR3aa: CASSTNEKLFF
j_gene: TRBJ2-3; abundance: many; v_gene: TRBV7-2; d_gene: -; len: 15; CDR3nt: TGTGCCAGCAGCCCTCCGGGGGTAGCCCCGGATACGCAGTATTTT; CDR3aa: CASSPPGVAPDTQYF
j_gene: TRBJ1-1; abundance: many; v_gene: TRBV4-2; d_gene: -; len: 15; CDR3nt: TGTGCCAGCAGCCAAGAAACGGGCGAGAAACCTGAAGCTTTCTTT; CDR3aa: CASSQETGEKPEAFF
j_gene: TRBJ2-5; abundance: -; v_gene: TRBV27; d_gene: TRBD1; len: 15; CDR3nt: TGTGTCAGCACCCCGGGACAGGCGACGGAAGAGACCCAGTACTTC; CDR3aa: CVSTPGQATEETQYF
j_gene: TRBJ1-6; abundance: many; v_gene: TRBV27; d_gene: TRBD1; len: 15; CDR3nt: TGTGCCAGCAGACCACTGGGACAGTTTAATTCACCCCTCCACTTT; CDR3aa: CASRPLGQFNSPLHF
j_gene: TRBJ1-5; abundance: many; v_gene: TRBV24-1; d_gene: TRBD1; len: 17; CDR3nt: TGTGCCACCCCGACCGGGACAGGGGGCCTACTCAATCAGCCCCAGCATTTT; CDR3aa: CATPTGTGGLLNQPQHF
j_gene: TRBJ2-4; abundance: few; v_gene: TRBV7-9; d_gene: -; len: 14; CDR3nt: TGTGCCAGCAGCCCCCCCAGGGGCAAAAACATTCAGTACTTC; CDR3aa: CASSPPRGKNIQYF
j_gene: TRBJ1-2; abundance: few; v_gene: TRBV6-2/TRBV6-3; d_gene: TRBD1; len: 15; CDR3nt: TGTGCCAGCAGTCTCACGGGACAGCGGACCTATGGCTACACCTTC; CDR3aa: CASSLTGQRTYGYTF
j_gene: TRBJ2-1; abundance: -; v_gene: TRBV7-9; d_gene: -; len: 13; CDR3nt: TGTGCCAGCAGCTTAGCAGGGGTCCATGAGCAGTTCTTC; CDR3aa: CASSLAGVHEQFF
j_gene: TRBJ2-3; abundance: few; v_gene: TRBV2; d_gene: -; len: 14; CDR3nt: TGTGCCAGCAGTGAACTAACTAGCACAGATACGCAGTATTTT; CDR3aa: CASSELTSTDTQYF
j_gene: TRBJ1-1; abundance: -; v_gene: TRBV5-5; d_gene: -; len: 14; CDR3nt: TGTACCAGCAGCCCCAGACGGGAGAACACTGAAGCTTTCTTT; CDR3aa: CTSSPRRENTEAFF
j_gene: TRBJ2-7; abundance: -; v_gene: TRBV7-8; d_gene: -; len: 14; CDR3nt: TGTGCCAGCAGCTTACGCTGGACGCCGTACGAGCAGTACTTC; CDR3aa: CASSLRWTPYEQYF
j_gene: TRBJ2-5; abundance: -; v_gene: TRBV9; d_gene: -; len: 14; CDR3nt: TGTGCCAGCAGCGTAGATAATAGCCTAGAGACCCAGTACTTC; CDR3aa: CASSVDNSLETQYF
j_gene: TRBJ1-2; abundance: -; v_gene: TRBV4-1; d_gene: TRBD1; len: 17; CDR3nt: TGCGCCAGCAGCCAAGCCCCGATGACAGGGGCTAACTATGGCTACACCTTC; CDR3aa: CASSQAPMTGANYGYTF
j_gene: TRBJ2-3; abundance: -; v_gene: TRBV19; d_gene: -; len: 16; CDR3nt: TGTGCCAGTAGTATAGCCTTATACAGGGTGGCAGATACGCAGTATTTT; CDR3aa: CASSIALYRVADTQYF
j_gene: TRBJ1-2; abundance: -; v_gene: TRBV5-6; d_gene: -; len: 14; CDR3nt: TGTGTCAGCGAAGGGGGACATAACCTCTATGGCTACACCTTC; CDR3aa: CVSEGGHNLYGYTF